This record concerns one T cell receptor beta chain sequence. Its target is not known. Amplification of TCR beta CDR3 regions used RNA as the template. TCR CDR3 underwent first-round RT-PCR with the HTBI primer set. TCRdb re-called the multiplex PCR reads through MiXCR, storing one row per CDR3 protein. The sample yields about 200,000 distinct CDR3 sequences, around 16% seen once. This sample was taken from a study of T cells in Graves' hyperthyroidism and ophthalmopathy. The wider study: Once the initial diagnosis was made, peripheral blood was obtained before any treatment. General observations from the study: Clonotypes that were expanded in thyroid above 0.001 mostly appeared in blood too. Using 13 V-J features, a model discriminated ophthalmopathy from stable hyperthyroidism. Ophthalmopathy, which appeared later, was predicted by the model a median approximately 6 months before onset.

V was pared by 0 bases and J by 4 bases, with 9 bases of the junction left unmatched. Germline CDR1 and CDR2: SGHRS and YFSETQ. The CDR3 length is 16 residues. The TCR sequence derives from a man aged 35 to 55 with Graves' hyperthyroidism. V is TRBV5-1 and J is TRBJ2-5; 7 nucleotides align to TRBD1. Input material: blood. The DNA of the CDR3 is TGCGCCAGCAGCTTGGCGAGACAGGGAAGGCGAGAGACCCAGTACTTC. Translating it yields CASSLARQGRRETQYF.